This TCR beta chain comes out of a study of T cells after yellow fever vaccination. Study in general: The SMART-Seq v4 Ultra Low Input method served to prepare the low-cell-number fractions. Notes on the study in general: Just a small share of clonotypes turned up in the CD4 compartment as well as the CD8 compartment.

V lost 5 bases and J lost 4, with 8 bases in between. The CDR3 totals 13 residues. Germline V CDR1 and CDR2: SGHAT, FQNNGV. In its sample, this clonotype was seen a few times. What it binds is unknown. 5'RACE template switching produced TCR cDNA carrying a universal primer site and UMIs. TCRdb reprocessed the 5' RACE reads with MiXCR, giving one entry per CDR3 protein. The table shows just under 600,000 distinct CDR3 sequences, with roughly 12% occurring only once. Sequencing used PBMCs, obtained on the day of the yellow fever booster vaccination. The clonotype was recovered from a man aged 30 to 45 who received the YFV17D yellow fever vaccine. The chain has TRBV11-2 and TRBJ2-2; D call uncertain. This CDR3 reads CASSTPRTGELFF. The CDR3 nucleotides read TGTGCCAGCAGCACCCCCCGCACCGGGGAGCTGTTTTTT.